This T cell receptor (beta chain) appears in the sequencing data of a study of glioma-infiltrating T cells after dendritic cell vaccination. TCRB CDR3 was amplified from 2 ug genomic DNA or less. This table comes from immunoSEQ multiplex PCR, and its TCRdb copy is limited to in-frame clones, with some not included. The sample carries fewer than 110,000 clones, approximately 80% recorded once. Comments on this clone: The antigen remains undetermined.

Study observations and caveats: Estimated pretreatment TIL content predicted outcome after dendritic cell vaccination.

The clonotype comes from a human donor with glioblastoma. The sample consisted of blood, taken before dendritic cell vaccination.

CDR3 sequence (DNA): TGTGCCAGCAGCTGGGCGAGCTCCTACGAGCAGTACTTC. It specifies CASSWASSYEQYF. J is TRBJ2-7 and V is TRBV27; the D is unclear. Germline CDR1 MNHEY, CDR2 SMNVEV (reference sequence). CDR3 length equals 13 residues. Trimming took off 6 bases at V and 0 bases at J, with 9 bases between the two ends.